The next 9 T cell receptor beta chains were all read from a single sample in a study of T-cell reconstitution after alpha-beta-depleted transplantation in children. During its preparation, the TCRbeta library received unique molecular identifiers. From the PCR reads, TCRdb called clonotypes with MiXCR, one entry per CDR3 protein. The sample contains some 600,000 distinct CDR3 sequences, approximately 16% of which appear only once. This material consisted of PBMCs from the stem cell graft donor, taken from the stem cell graft. The receptors shown here come from a human donor who donated a stem cell graft to a child with acute myeloid leukemia.

The chain links TRBV10-1 to TRBJ2-1; possible D gene TRBD1, 6 bases. CDR3 size: 17 residues. Trimming took 4 bases from V and 4 from J, leaving 20 bases between them. In germline, CDR1 is WNHNN, CDR2 SYGVQD (reference sequence). The CDR3 DNA reads as TGCGCCAGCAGTGGAGGGGGTGAAATGAGGGGGTACAATGAGCAGTTCTTC. It codes for CASSGGGEMRGYNEQFF.

This clonotype was detected ten times or more. The chain employs TRBV4-2 and TRBJ2-1, with a tentative D call TRBD2 (5 bases). This CDR3 contains 14 residues. Trimming cost V 1 base and J 12 bases, with 16 bases left between them. Germline assignment: CDR1 LGHNA and CDR2 YNFKEQ. The CDR3 sequence: CASSQGMEVPAQFF. CDR3 sequence (DNA): TGTGCCAGCAGCCAAGGGATGGAGGTCCCGGCGCAGTTCTTC.

This clonotype was detected ten times or more. The gene calls are TRBV20-1 and TRBJ2-5; D unclear. CDR3 size: 14 residues. Trimming took off 2 bases at V and 0 bases at J, with 10 bases between the two ends. CDR1 DFQATT and CDR2 SNEGSKA come from the germline V gene (reference sequence). CDR3 sequence (DNA): TGCAGTGCTAGAACCAACAGAGACCAAGAGACCCAGTACTTC. Translated, it gives CSARTNRDQETQYF.

This clonotype was observed a handful of times. V is TRBV4-3 and J is TRBJ1-2, with D possibly TRBD1 on 6 matching bases. This CDR3 region has 14 residues. The V gene's germline CDR1 is LGHNA and CDR2 YSLEER. V lost 4 bases, J lost 3 bases, and 12 bases lay in between. The CDR3 sequence: CASSRLRQDYGYTF. CDR3 in DNA: TGCGCCAGCAGCCGTCTAAGACAGGACTATGGCTACACCTTC.

The rearrangement joins TRBV20-1 to TRBJ2-3, with 10 bases lining up with TRBD2. The CDR3 sequence is 14 residues long. V dropped 6 bases and J dropped 1; count of bases not matched to a gene: 4. The germline CDR1 and CDR2 sequences are DFQATT and SNEGSKA (reference sequence). In DNA, the CDR3 is TGCAGTGCCGCGAGCGGGGGGGGCACAGATACGCAGTATTTT. Translated, it gives CSAASGGGTDTQYF.

The V and J genes are TRBV9 and TRBJ2-5; perhaps D is TRBD1 or TRBD2 (5 bases each). CDR3 length: 15 amino acids. CDR1 and CDR2 (germline): SGDLS, YYNGEE. V lost 0 bases, J lost 5 bases, and 14 bases lay in between. As DNA, the CDR3 is TGTGCCAGCAGCGTAGCCGGGACCCTAGGGGAGACCCAGTACTTC. Translated: CASSVAGTLGETQYF.

The chain uses TRBV7-2 and TRBJ2-1; TRBD2 might be the D (5 bases). Trimming cost V 6 bases and J 5 bases, with 17 bases left between them. Germline-derived CDR1 and CDR2 are SGHTA and FQGNSA. CDR3 length: 15 residues. For the CDR3, the DNA is TGTGCCAGCAGTTACGTCGGGGTCCTCGACAATGAGCAGTTCTTC. Translated: CASSYVGVLDNEQFF.

V usage is TRBV7-9 and J usage is TRBJ2-2; D may be TRBD1 (6 bases). CDR1 and CDR2 from the germline V gene are SEHNR and FQNEAQ (reference sequence). The V gene lost 6 bases and the J gene lost 6 bases, with 11 bases spanning the gap. The CDR3 runs to 13 residues. CDR3 nucleotides: TGTGCCAGCAGGCAACAGGGACCCGGGGAGCTGTTTTTT. This sequence encodes CASRQQGPGELFF.

This clonotype appeared many times. The genes are TRBV20-1 and TRBJ2-3, with TRBD2 as a possible D gene (5 bases). The CDR3 sequence is 14 residues long. In germline, CDR1 is DFQATT, CDR2 SNEGSKA (reference sequence). V shed 6 bases and J shed 2 bases, with 15 bases lying between them. The CDR3 here is CSACDYPHTDTQYF. The CDR3 DNA reads TGCAGTGCATGTGACTATCCCCACACAGATACGCAGTATTTT.